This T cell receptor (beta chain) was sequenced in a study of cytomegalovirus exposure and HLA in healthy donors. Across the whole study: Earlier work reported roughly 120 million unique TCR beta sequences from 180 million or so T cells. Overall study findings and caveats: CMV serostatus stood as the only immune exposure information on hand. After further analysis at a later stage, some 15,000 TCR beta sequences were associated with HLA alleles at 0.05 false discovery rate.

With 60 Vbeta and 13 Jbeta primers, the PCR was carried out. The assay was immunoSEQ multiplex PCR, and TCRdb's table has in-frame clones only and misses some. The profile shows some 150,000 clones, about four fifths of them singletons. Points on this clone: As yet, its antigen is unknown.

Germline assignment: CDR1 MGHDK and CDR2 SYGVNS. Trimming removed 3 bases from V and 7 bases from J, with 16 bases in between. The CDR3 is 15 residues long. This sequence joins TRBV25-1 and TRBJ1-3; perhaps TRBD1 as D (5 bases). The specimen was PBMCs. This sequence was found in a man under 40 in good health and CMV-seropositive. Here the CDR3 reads CASSDPRGAANTIYF. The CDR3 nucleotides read TGTGCCAGCAGTGACCCCCGCGGGGCGGCGAACACCATATATTTT.